This entry lists 16 T cell receptor beta chains sequenced from one sample in a study of T cells after posttransplantation cyclophosphamide. Sequenced by immunoSEQ multiplex PCR; TCRdb stores in-frame clones only, minus some. The sample shows roughly 7,300 clones, 91% of them seen only once. Sequenced sample: CD4+ T cells sorted from blood. These receptors all stem from a woman aged 45-65 years in good health and a related stem cell transplant donor.

The J gene is TRBJ1-1, the V gene TRBV6-1, with D possibly TRBD1 on 6 matching bases. In germline, CDR1 is MNHNS, CDR2 SASEGT. V lost 7 bases, J lost 4 bases, and 10 bases lay in between. The CDR3 is 12 residues long. The CDR3 loop is CASKGVTTEAFF. The CDR3 nucleotides are TGTGCCAGCAAGGGGGTTACCACTGAAGCTTTCTTT.

This chain uses TRBV4-2 with TRBJ1-3; D uncertain. Germline V gene sequence: CDR1 LGHNA, CDR2 YNFKEQ. This CDR3 has 17 residues. The V end was cut by 0 bases, the J end by 0 bases, with 12 bases between. The CDR3 DNA follows: TGTGCCAGCAGCCAAGAGGTCCAGCGTAACTCTGGAAACACCATATATTTT. Translation gives CASSQEVQRNSGNTIYF.

The chain combines TRBV10-3 with TRBJ2-7, with TRBD2 matching over 7 bases. V gave up 0 bases and J gave up 6 bases; unmatched junction bases: 5. The CDR3 is 14 residues long. Per germline, CDR1 ENHRY and CDR2 SYGVKD. CDR3 residues: CAISESTSVGEQYF. The DNA for the CDR3 is TGTGCCATCAGTGAGTCAACTAGCGTAGGCGAGCAGTACTTC.

The chain recombines TRBV28 with TRBJ2-3; 10 bases are a match to TRBD2. Germline V CDR1 and CDR2: MDHEN, SYDVKM. Trimming at V came to 5 bases and at J to 1 base, leaving 3 bases not matched to a gene. The length of the CDR3 is 15 residues. The CDR3, as DNA: TGTGCCAGCAGTGCCGGGACTAGCGGCACAGATACGCAGTATTTT. Its translation: CASSAGTSGTDTQYF. The whole variable domain, remainder taken from reference TRBV28 and TRBJ2-3, is DVKVTQSSRYLVKRTGEKVFLECVQDMDHENMFWYRQDPGLGLRLIYFSYDVKMKEKGDIPEGYSVSREKKERFSLILESASTNQTSMYLCASSAGTSGTDTQYFGPGTRLTVL.

The chain is built from TRBV9 and TRBJ1-4, with D maybe TRBD1 (6 bases). Germline V gene data show CDR1 as SGDLS and CDR2 as YYNGEE. The length of the CDR3 is 16 residues. Trimming took off 3 bases at V and 3 bases at J, with 15 bases between the two ends. The CDR3 coding sequence is TGTGCCAGCAGCGACAACAGGGTGGCGCCTAATGAAAAACTGTTTTTT. Residues: CASSDNRVAPNEKLFF.

The chain joins TRBV5-5 to TRBJ1-1; TRBD1 is a possible D gene (5 bases). Germline assignment: CDR1 SGHKS and CDR2 YYEKEE (reference sequence). Trimming pared 0 bases from V and 5 bases from J, leaving 14 bases between. The CDR3 consists of 15 residues. The CDR3 nucleotides read TGTGCCAGCAGCTTGGGTGTAGGGGTCGGTACTGAAGCTTTCTTT. This codes for CASSLGVGVGTEAFF.

The chain links TRBV7-2 to TRBJ2-2; D is ambiguous. Deletions cut 1 base from V and 5 bases from J, with 5 bases between. Germline-derived CDR1 and CDR2 are SGHTA and FQGNSA. This CDR3 has 13 amino acids. The CDR3 spells CASSLGATGELFF. CDR3 DNA sequence: TGTGCCAGCAGCTTAGGAGCGACCGGGGAGCTGTTTTTT.

The rearrangement joins TRBV5-4 to TRBJ1-2; D is undetermined. Germline CDR1 and CDR2: SGHNT and YYREEE (reference sequence). V lost 0 bases to trimming and J lost 1 base, with 7 bases between them. The CDR3 loop spans 14 amino acids. The CDR3 nucleotides are TGTGCCAGCAGCTTGGAACTGAGTAACTATGGCTACACCTTC. Translated: CASSLELSNYGYTF.

The chain joins TRBV18 to TRBJ1-4, with 7 positions matching TRBD1. The V gene's germline CDR1 is KGHSH and CDR2 LQKENI. This CDR3 has 18 amino acids. V dropped 0 bases and J dropped 0; count of bases not matched to a gene: 7. The CDR3 DNA reads as TGTGCCAGCTCACCACCGAGGGTGCAGGGGGCAACTAATGAAAAACTGTTTTTT. Protein: CASSPPRVQGATNEKLFF.

In this sample, this clone turned up a few times. The chain carries TRBV13 and TRBJ1-5, with D perhaps TRBD1 (5 bases). The V gene lost 0 bases and the J gene lost 9 bases, with 18 bases spanning the gap. Germline lookup yields CDR1 PRHDT and CDR2 FYEKMQ (reference sequence). The CDR3 consists of 16 residues. The CDR3: CASSLGRTPNGGPQHF. As DNA, the CDR3 is TGTGCCAGCAGCTTAGGCAGGACTCCGAACGGGGGGCCCCAGCATTTT.

This clone was seen a single time. V gene TRBV6-1 combines with J gene TRBJ1-1; 7 nucleotides line up with TRBD1. This CDR3 region has 16 residues. Trimming cost V 4 bases and J 4 bases; bases outside gene matches: 12. Germline V gene data show CDR1 as MNHNS and CDR2 as SASEGT. DNA for the CDR3: TGTGCCAGCAGTGGTCCCGGGACAGTTATAGTCACTGAAGCTTTCTTT. It is translated as CASSGPGTVIVTEAFF.

The chain employs TRBV5-5 and TRBJ1-2; perhaps TRBD1 as D (5 bases). V shed 0 bases and J shed 7 bases, with 10 bases lying between them. The CDR3 has 13 residues. Germline lookup yields CDR1 SGHKS and CDR2 YYEKEE (reference sequence). The CDR3 DNA follows: TGTGCCAGCAGCTTGGGCGGGACCGCTGGCTACACCTTC. Encoded protein: CASSLGGTAGYTF.

The rearrangement links TRBV19 to TRBJ2-2; a weak D match, TRBD2 (5 bases). Trimming stripped 3 bases from V and 1 base from J, with 9 bases between. This CDR3 spans 15 amino acids. In germline, CDR1 is LNHDA, CDR2 SQIVND (reference sequence). CDR3 in DNA: TGTGCCAGTAGTATCGGACGGGAGAACACCGGGGAGCTGTTTTTT. Protein product: CASSIGRENTGELFF.

The chain couples TRBV2 to TRBJ1-4; 7 bases map to TRBD1. The CDR3 is 16 amino acids. V was clipped by 7 bases and J by 7 bases; unmatched bases: 15. Germline V gene data show CDR1 as SNHLY and CDR2 as FYNNEI. The CDR3 region has the DNA TGTGCCAGCACGGGACAGAGGTCACGGAGTAGTGAAAAACTGTTTTTT. Its translation: CASTGQRSRSSEKLFF.

This chain connects TRBV10-2 to TRBJ2-5; 10 nucleotides match TRBD2. CDR3 length: 16 residues. J lost 5 bases, V lost 7 bases, and 13 bases had no gene match. Germline V CDR1 and CDR2: WSHSY, SAAADI. The CDR3 sequence is CASTRNSGGSRETQYF. The CDR3 nucleotides read TGCGCCAGCACCAGAAATAGCGGGGGGAGCAGGGAGACCCAGTACTTC.

V is TRBV19 and J is TRBJ1-3, with D unclear. V lost 7 bases and J lost 2, with 9 bases in between. The CDR3 runs to 13 residues. Germline assignment: CDR1 LNHDA and CDR2 SQIVND (reference sequence). This CDR3 reads CASTESPGNTIYF. The CDR3 DNA reads TGTGCCAGTACCGAGAGCCCTGGAAACACCATATATTTT. Combining the CDR3 with reference TRBV19 and TRBJ1-3 gives the whole variable domain DGGITQSPKYLFRKEGQNVTLSCEQNLNHDAMYWYRQDPGQGLRLIYYSQIVNDFQKGDIAEGYSVSREKKESFPLTVTSAQKNPTAFYLCASTESPGNTIYFGEGSWLTVV.